These T cell receptor beta chains were read from a single sample in a study of Ad26.COV2.S vaccination and SARS-CoV-2 variants. Using immunoSEQ multiplex PCR, the repertoire was profiled, and TCRdb retains in-frame clones only, with some absent. This table holds roughly 700,000 clones, roughly nine tenths found once. The source was peripheral blood, collected in a trial of Ad26.COV2.S vaccine versus placebo. These receptors were collected from a person between 18 and 65 years old who received the Ad26.COV2.S COVID-19 vaccine or a placebo. The CDR3 runs from the conserved cysteine through the conserved F or W. Each record gives: D gene, J gene, clone size, V gene, CDR3 protein, CDR3 DNA. A D gene is named only where the DNA matches it firmly. Only some rows state a clone size, as once, few, many or a class for expanded clones.

d_gene: TRBD1; j_gene: TRBJ1-6; abundance: -; v_gene: TRBV7-9; CDR3aa: CASSLAVDPAVTGNSPLHF; CDR3nt: TGTGCCAGCAGCTTAGCGGTTGATCCGGCCGTGACAGGGAATTCACCCCTCCACTTT
d_gene: -; j_gene: TRBJ1-6; abundance: -; v_gene: TRBV7-2; CDR3aa: CASSLSINSPLHF; CDR3nt: TGTGCCAGCAGCTTATCGATTAATTCACCCCTCCACTTT
d_gene: TRBD1; j_gene: TRBJ1-1; abundance: -; v_gene: TRBV29-1; CDR3aa: CSVSTGGTEAFF; CDR3nt: TGCAGCGTTAGTACAGGGGGCACTGAAGCTTTCTTT
d_gene: -; j_gene: TRBJ2-2; abundance: -; v_gene: TRBV7-2; CDR3aa: CASSAGTLNTGELFF; CDR3nt: TGTGCCAGCAGCGCCGGGACTCTGAACACCGGGGAGCTGTTTTTT
d_gene: -; j_gene: TRBJ1-1; abundance: -; v_gene: TRBV2; CDR3aa: CASSYDRHTEAFF; CDR3nt: TGTGCCAGCAGTTACGACAGACACACTGAAGCTTTCTTT
d_gene: -; j_gene: TRBJ2-2; abundance: -; v_gene: TRBV20-1; CDR3aa: CSAIDPRGTGELFF; CDR3nt: TGCAGTGCTATTGACCCCAGGGGCACCGGGGAGCTGTTTTTT
d_gene: TRBD1; j_gene: TRBJ1-3; abundance: -; v_gene: TRBV7-2; CDR3aa: CASSLAGTGGGNTIYF; CDR3nt: TGTGCCAGCAGCTTAGCGGGGACAGGGGGCGGAAACACCATATATTTT
d_gene: -; j_gene: TRBJ2-3; abundance: -; v_gene: TRBV19; CDR3aa: CASSIGGAKGTDTQYF; CDR3nt: TGTGCCAGTAGTATAGGAGGCGCGAAAGGCACAGATACGCAGTATTTT
d_gene: -; j_gene: TRBJ2-7; abundance: -; v_gene: TRBV5-4; CDR3aa: CASSPYSGSYEQYF; CDR3nt: TGTGCCAGCAGCCCCTATAGCGGTTCCTACGAGCAGTACTTC
d_gene: -; j_gene: TRBJ2-1; abundance: -; v_gene: TRBV5-6; CDR3aa: CASSWDRREQFF; CDR3nt: TGTGCCAGCAGCTGGGACCGCAGGGAGCAGTTCTTC
d_gene: TRBD1; j_gene: TRBJ1-2; abundance: -; v_gene: TRBV6-2/TRBV6-3; CDR3aa: CASSYFDRGLYGYTF; CDR3nt: TGTGCCAGCAGTTACTTTGACAGGGGACTCTATGGCTACACCTTC
d_gene: -; j_gene: TRBJ2-2; abundance: -; v_gene: TRBV19; CDR3aa: CASSLRRGNTGELFF; CDR3nt: TGTGCCAGTAGTCTCCGTAGGGGTAACACCGGGGAGCTGTTTTTT
d_gene: -; j_gene: TRBJ1-4; abundance: -; v_gene: TRBV19; CDR3aa: CASSIPTNEKLFF; CDR3nt: TGTGCCAGTAGTATTCCCACTAATGAAAAACTGTTTTTT
d_gene: -; j_gene: TRBJ2-2; abundance: -; v_gene: TRBV7-7; CDR3aa: CASSLARETGELFF; CDR3nt: TGTGCTAGCAGCCTAGCCAGGGAAACCGGGGAGCTGTTTTTT
d_gene: TRBD1; j_gene: TRBJ2-1; abundance: -; v_gene: TRBV7-3; CDR3aa: CASSSPGTGVNEQFF; CDR3nt: TGTGCCAGCAGCTCCCCCGGGACAGGGGTCAATGAGCAGTTCTTC
d_gene: -; j_gene: TRBJ1-5; abundance: -; v_gene: TRBV27; CDR3aa: CASSGGDLVQPQHF; CDR3nt: TGTGCCAGCAGTGGGGGGGATCTCGTTCAGCCCCAGCATTTT
d_gene: -; j_gene: TRBJ2-4; abundance: -; v_gene: TRBV6-7; CDR3aa: CASSRTLAKNIQYF; CDR3nt: TGTGCCAGCAGCAGGACTTTAGCCAAAAACATTCAGTACTTC
d_gene: -; j_gene: TRBJ2-2; abundance: -; v_gene: TRBV5-1; CDR3aa: CASSFSGNTGELFF; CDR3nt: TGCGCCAGCAGCTTCTCAGGGAACACCGGGGAGCTGTTTTTT
d_gene: -; j_gene: TRBJ2-5; abundance: -; v_gene: TRBV2; CDR3aa: CASLLSYQETQYF; CDR3nt: TGTGCCAGCTTGTTAAGTTACCAAGAGACCCAGTACTTC
d_gene: -; j_gene: TRBJ1-3; abundance: -; v_gene: TRBV29-1; CDR3aa: CSVLTWDRNGNTIYF; CDR3nt: TGCAGCGTTCTGACGTGGGATAGGAACGGAAACACCATATATTTT
d_gene: -; j_gene: TRBJ2-7; abundance: -; v_gene: TRBV19; CDR3aa: CASGETGIPYEQYF; CDR3nt: TGTGCCAGTGGAGAGACAGGCATTCCCTACGAGCAGTACTTC
d_gene: -; j_gene: TRBJ2-7; abundance: few; v_gene: TRBV7-2; CDR3aa: CASSLAGAYEQYF; CDR3nt: TGTGCCAGCAGCTTAGCGGGGGCGTACGAGCAGTACTTC
d_gene: -; j_gene: TRBJ2-7; abundance: -; v_gene: TRBV6-2/TRBV6-3; CDR3aa: CASSSGPTYEQYF; CDR3nt: TGTGCCAGCAGTTCCGGGCCGACCTACGAGCAGTACTTC
d_gene: TRBD2; j_gene: TRBJ2-3; abundance: -; v_gene: TRBV19; CDR3aa: CASSIDQGTSGTDTQYF; CDR3nt: TGTGCCAGTAGTATAGATCAGGGGACTAGCGGCACAGATACGCAGTATTTT
d_gene: -; j_gene: TRBJ2-3; abundance: -; v_gene: TRBV7-2; CDR3aa: CASSLPQGPTYTQYF; CDR3nt: TGTGCCAGCAGCCTTCCCCAGGGACCCACTTATACGCAGTATTTT
d_gene: -; j_gene: TRBJ1-5; abundance: -; v_gene: TRBV18; CDR3aa: CASSPRGENQPQHF; CDR3nt: TGTGCCAGCTCACCACGCGGGGAAAATCAGCCCCAGCATTTT
d_gene: TRBD1; j_gene: TRBJ1-1; abundance: -; v_gene: TRBV19; CDR3aa: CVLFQGAGWEDMNTEAFF; CDR3nt: TGTGTCCTTTTTCAGGGGGCGGGATGGGAAGACATGAACACTGAAGCTTTCTTT
d_gene: TRBD1; j_gene: TRBJ1-2; abundance: -; v_gene: TRBV7-2; CDR3aa: CASSSDRSASYTF; CDR3nt: TGTGCCAGCAGCTCGGACAGGTCCGCCAGCTACACCTTC
d_gene: -; j_gene: TRBJ1-5; abundance: -; v_gene: TRBV11-2; CDR3aa: CASSLAGLLNQPQHF; CDR3nt: TGTGCCAGCAGCTTAGCAGGGCTGTTGAATCAGCCCCAGCATTTT
d_gene: TRBD1; j_gene: TRBJ2-1; abundance: -; v_gene: TRBV15; CDR3aa: CATSRDYAGGSSYNEQFF; CDR3nt: TGTGCCACCAGCAGAGATTACGCAGGGGGTAGCTCCTACAATGAGCAGTTCTTC
d_gene: -; j_gene: TRBJ1-1; abundance: -; v_gene: TRBV7-8; CDR3aa: CASSLKLDTEAFF; CDR3nt: TGTGCCAGCAGCTTAAAGTTGGACACTGAAGCTTTCTTT
d_gene: -; j_gene: TRBJ2-1; abundance: -; v_gene: TRBV19; CDR3aa: CASGMWPVEQFF; CDR3nt: TGTGCCAGTGGGATGTGGCCTGTTGAGCAGTTCTTC
d_gene: TRBD1; j_gene: TRBJ2-7; abundance: -; v_gene: TRBV15; CDR3aa: CATSRGTWGQTDEQYF; CDR3nt: TGTGCCACCAGCAGAGGGACCTGGGGACAGACAGACGAGCAGTACTTC
d_gene: TRBD2; j_gene: TRBJ2-3; abundance: -; v_gene: TRBV13; CDR3aa: CASSAGLSGSTDTQYF; CDR3nt: TGTGCCAGCAGCGCCGGTCTTAGCGGGAGCACAGATACGCAGTATTTT
d_gene: -; j_gene: TRBJ2-3; abundance: -; v_gene: TRBV13; CDR3aa: CASSNTGYTQYF; CDR3nt: TGTGCCAGCAGCAATACAGGCTATACGCAGTATTTT
d_gene: TRBD1; j_gene: TRBJ1-1; abundance: -; v_gene: TRBV7-6; CDR3aa: CASSQIQGGAFF; CDR3nt: TGTGCCAGCAGCCAAATACAGGGGGGTGCTTTCTTT
d_gene: -; j_gene: TRBJ1-5; abundance: -; v_gene: TRBV30; CDR3aa: CAWSRGESNQPQHF; CDR3nt: TGTGCCTGGAGTAGGGGGGAAAGCAATCAGCCCCAGCATTTT
d_gene: -; j_gene: TRBJ1-1; abundance: -; v_gene: TRBV27; CDR3aa: CASSLSLGRNTEAFF; CDR3nt: TGTGCCAGCAGTTTATCACTGGGGCGGAACACTGAAGCTTTCTTT
d_gene: TRBD2; j_gene: TRBJ2-5; abundance: -; v_gene: TRBV19; CDR3aa: CASSIWAGGQETQYF; CDR3nt: TGTGCCAGTAGTATTTGGGCGGGGGGACAAGAGACCCAGTACTTC
d_gene: -; j_gene: TRBJ2-1; abundance: -; v_gene: TRBV19; CDR3aa: CASSTRLGEQFF; CDR3nt: TGTGCCAGTAGCACTAGGCTGGGTGAGCAGTTCTTC
d_gene: -; j_gene: TRBJ2-3; abundance: -; v_gene: TRBV11-2; CDR3aa: CASSLGTRDTQYF; CDR3nt: TGTGCCAGCAGCTTAGGTACTAGAGATACGCAGTATTTT
d_gene: -; j_gene: TRBJ1-1; abundance: -; v_gene: TRBV6-5; CDR3aa: CASSYSIGGLNTEAFF; CDR3nt: TGTGCCAGCAGTTACTCGATTGGGGGATTGAACACTGAAGCTTTCTTT
d_gene: TRBD2; j_gene: TRBJ2-1; abundance: -; v_gene: TRBV24-1; CDR3aa: CATGTSGPYNEQFF; CDR3nt: TGTGCCACGGGGACTAGCGGCCCCTACAATGAGCAGTTCTTC
d_gene: TRBD1; j_gene: TRBJ1-6; abundance: -; v_gene: TRBV15; CDR3aa: CATSREAGGSVSYNSPLHF; CDR3nt: TGTGCCACCAGCAGAGAGGCAGGGGGCTCCGTCTCCTATAATTCACCCCTCCACTTT
d_gene: TRBD2; j_gene: TRBJ2-1; abundance: -; v_gene: TRBV4-3; CDR3aa: CASSLVLAGGPHEQFF; CDR3nt: TGCGCCAGCAGCTTGGTTCTAGCGGGGGGGCCGCATGAGCAGTTCTTC
d_gene: -; j_gene: TRBJ2-2; abundance: -; v_gene: TRBV14; CDR3aa: CASSQSGTGELFF; CDR3nt: TGTGCCAGCAGCCAAAGTGGTACCGGGGAGCTGTTTTTT
d_gene: -; j_gene: TRBJ1-1; abundance: -; v_gene: TRBV14; CDR3aa: CASSQPGGSAEAFF; CDR3nt: TGTGCCAGCAGCCAACCCGGGGGATCCGCTGAAGCTTTCTTT
d_gene: -; j_gene: TRBJ2-2; abundance: -; v_gene: TRBV18; CDR3aa: CASSPSRGNTGELFF; CDR3nt: TGTGCCAGCTCACCGTCCAGGGGGAACACCGGGGAGCTGTTTTTT
d_gene: -; j_gene: TRBJ2-1; abundance: -; v_gene: TRBV15; CDR3aa: CATSNSGSFNEQFF; CDR3nt: TGTGCCACCAGTAACAGCGGGTCATTCAATGAGCAGTTCTTC
d_gene: -; j_gene: TRBJ2-2; abundance: -; v_gene: TRBV11-3; CDR3aa: CASSLAWGSNTGELFF; CDR3nt: TGTGCCAGCAGCTTAGCGTGGGGCTCTAACACCGGGGAGCTGTTTTTT